This T cell receptor (beta chain) was sequenced for a study of cytomegalovirus exposure and HLA in healthy donors. Looking at the study overall: There were under 130 million unique TCR beta sequences, drawn from about 180 million T cells, in an earlier analysis.

Researchers ran the PCR with 60 Vbeta and 13 Jbeta primers. Profiling relied on immunoSEQ multiplex PCR, and the TCRdb table lists in-frame clones only, not all of them. The data contain 130,000 or so clones, 76% of them singletons. V shed 6 bases and J 7 bases; nucleotides not matched to a gene: 6. The CDR3 spans 14 residues. Germline V gene lookup returns CDR1 MNHEY and CDR2 SVGAGI. The V call is TRBV6-5, the J call TRBJ1-4; TRBD1 agrees at 9 bases. This TCR came from a female donor in good health and CMV-seropositive. Sequenced input: PBMCs. Written as DNA, the CDR3 is TGTGCCAGCAGCTCGGGACAGGGTGGTGAAAAACTGTTTTTT. Its protein is CASSSGQGGEKLFF.